This T cell receptor (beta chain) was sequenced in a study of shared clonotypes between healthy human individuals. Healthy and HIV-negative, the adult donors had no recent acute infections or vaccinations. The assay was run at deep level. Each sorted subset replicate got 200 ng genomic DNA, 25,000 to 35,000 genomes. Clones were read by immunoSEQ multiplex PCR, and TCRdb kept only the in-frame ones, dropping some. Of about a million clones in the sample, about three quarters are singletons; the top ten hold less than 1.5%. The sample was memory CD4+ T cells sorted from blood. The subset: CD45RA-negative fraction. This clonotype was sampled from a man between 18 and 29 years old in good health.

The CDR3 DNA is TGTGCCAGCAGCGCTCCCCCGGGGCTCACAGATACGCAGTATTTT. Its translation: CASSAPPGLTDTQYF. The chain links TRBV9 to TRBJ2-3; D assignment may be TRBD1 or TRBD2 (5 bases each). This CDR3 comprises 15 residues. Trimming left V 3 bases short and J 2 bases short, with 13 bases between. CDR1 and CDR2 from the germline V gene are SGDLS and YYNGEE.